The 8 T cell receptor beta chains below come from one sample, sequenced in a study of blood T cell repertoires in COVID-19. Here immunoSEQ multiplex PCR was the method, and the copy in TCRdb shows in-frame clones only, minus some. Found here are 350,000 to 500,000 clones, about 88% of them singletons; the top ten hold around 1.5%. Sequencing input: PBMCs or T cells enriched from blood (not recorded which). These receptors all come from a young woman who had been exposed to COVID-19.

The chain links TRBV10-3 to TRBJ2-1; TRBD2 might be the D (6 bases). The length of the CDR3 is 14 residues. Germline V gene sequence: CDR1 ENHRY, CDR2 SYGVKD. The ends were cut back, 4 bases at V and 5 bases at J, with 12 bases in the middle. The CDR3 DNA is TGTGCCATCAGTGGACTAGAGGGGAACAATGAGCAGTTCTTC. Its protein product is CAISGLEGNNEQFF.

The chain recombines TRBV5-4 with TRBJ1-1; no clear D. CDR3 length equals 15 residues. CDR1 is SGHNT and CDR2 is YYREEE in the germline V gene (reference sequence). The germline V and J ends were trimmed by 6 bases and 6 bases, with 21 bases remaining between them. For the CDR3, the DNA is TGTGCCAGCAACGCGCCGGGTCAGGAGGTCGCTGAAGCTTTCTTT. Translation gives CASNAPGQEVAEAFF.

The chain employs TRBV28 and TRBJ1-1, with 8 bases matching TRBD1. Trimming cost V 3 bases and J 7 bases; bases outside gene matches: 16. Germline V gene lookup returns CDR1 MDHEN and CDR2 SYDVKM. The CDR3 has 17 amino acids. For the CDR3, the DNA is TGTGCCAGCAGTTTGAATACCGCAGGGGGCGGTTTCATTGAAGCTTTCTTT. This gives the protein CASSLNTAGGGFIEAFF.

The chain uses TRBV28 and TRBJ1-1; TRBD1 agrees at 9 bases. From germline, CDR1 is MDHEN and CDR2 SYDVKM. V shed 6 bases, J shed 5 bases, and the junction held 7 bases outside the gene matches. The CDR3 length is 14 residues. For the CDR3, the DNA is TGTGCCAGCAGGCAACAGGGGGCATGGACTGAAGCTTTCTTT. Protein sequence: CASRQQGAWTEAFF.

V is TRBV6-4 and J is TRBJ2-1; 7 bases are shared with TRBD1. Germline V gene sequence: CDR1 MRHNA, CDR2 SNTAGT. The V and J ends lost 5 bases and 8 bases, in that order; junction bases with no gene match: 6. The CDR3 totals 13 residues. The CDR3 here is CASSKTGMDEQFF. DNA for the CDR3: TGTGCCAGCAGTAAGACAGGGATGGATGAGCAGTTCTTC.

The chain couples TRBV25-1 to TRBJ2-1; 8 bases agree with TRBD2. CDR3 length: 14 amino acids. Germline-derived CDR1 and CDR2 are MGHDK and SYGVNS. Trimming at V came to 1 base and at J to 7 bases, leaving 3 bases not matched to a gene. The CDR3 loop reads CASSESGGWNEQFF. Written as DNA, the CDR3 is TGTGCCAGCAGTGAATCGGGAGGGTGGAATGAGCAGTTCTTC.

V and J are TRBV10-2 and TRBJ1-6; TRBD1 agrees at 7 bases. The CDR3 has 15 amino acids. Germline V gene sequence: CDR1 WSHSY, CDR2 SAAADI. Unmatched junction bases numbered 3, after V lost 3 bases and J lost 4 bases. DNA for the CDR3: TGCGCCAGCAGTGAATGGACAGGTTATAATTCACCCCTCCACTTT. As protein: CASSEWTGYNSPLHF.

The CDR3 nucleotides read TGTGCCAGCAGCTTAGCGGGAGCCCAAAAAGCTTTCTTT. Residues: CASSLAGAQKAFF. This chain uses TRBV7-3 with TRBJ1-1, with D unclear. Trimming removed 2 bases from V and 9 bases from J, with 13 bases in between. CDR1 is SGHTA and CDR2 is FQGTGA in the germline V gene. The CDR3 is made up of 13 amino acids.